These 11 T cell receptor beta chains originate from one sample sequenced in a study of blood T cell repertoires in COVID-19. Repertoires were generated with immunoSEQ multiplex PCR, while TCRdb's copy carries only in-frame clones and drops some. The data show some 110,000 clones, 80% to 90% seen once. Sequencing was done on a sample of peripheral blood. These receptors all stem from a man aged 35-49 years with acute or convalescent COVID-19.

V is TRBV7-9 and J is TRBJ1-6, with D uncertain. CDR3 length: 15 amino acids. Trimming took 5 bases from V and 4 from J, leaving 12 bases between them. Germline assignment: CDR1 SEHNR and CDR2 FQNEAQ (reference sequence). The CDR3 sequence: CASSPRGKYNSPLHF. The DNA for the CDR3 is TGTGCCAGCAGCCCACGAGGGAAATATAATTCACCCCTCCACTTT.

CDR3 loop: CASRLTGEGGYTF. In nucleotides, the CDR3 is TGTGCCAGCAGACTGACAGGGGAAGGCGGCTACACCTTC. The chain has TRBV6-5 and TRBJ1-2; 8 bases are a match to TRBD1. V was clipped by 6 bases and J by 8 bases; unmatched bases: 8. This CDR3 region has 13 residues. The germline CDR1 and CDR2 sequences are MNHEY and SVGAGI.

This chain links TRBV7-2 with TRBJ2-4; unclear D gene. This CDR3 has 17 residues. V lost 1 base and J lost 12, with 25 bases in between. Germline loops: CDR1 SGHTA, CDR2 FQGNSA. The CDR3: CASSLGAPRGAQSSQYF. The CDR3 coding sequence is TGTGCCAGCAGCTTAGGTGCCCCCCGCGGCGCCCAAAGTAGTCAGTACTTC.

The chain recombines TRBV5-1 with TRBJ2-7; TRBD1 agrees at 10 bases. V was clipped by 4 bases and J by 6 bases; unmatched bases: 7. CDR1 is SGHRS and CDR2 is YFSETQ in the germline V gene. The CDR3 has 14 amino acids. The CDR3 DNA is TGCGCCAGCAGCAGAAGACAGGGGGCCGCCGAGCAGTACTTC. Residues: CASSRRQGAAEQYF.

This chain connects TRBV6-6 to TRBJ2-7; D possibly corresponds to TRBD1 (6 bases). This CDR3 has 13 amino acids. Trimming cost V 7 bases and J 5 bases, with 15 bases left between them. The germline CDR1 and CDR2 sequences are MNHNY and SVGAGI (reference sequence). The CDR3 sequence: CASKKTGRDEQYF. The DNA of the CDR3 is TGTGCCAGCAAAAAAACAGGGAGAGACGAGCAGTACTTC.

This clone appeared a few times. The CDR3 spells CASSPPRTGHEKLFF. CDR3 nucleotides: TGTGCCAGCAGTCCTCCGAGGACAGGGCATGAAAAACTGTTTTTT. The gene calls are TRBV28 and TRBJ1-4; 8 bases agree with TRBD1. The CDR3 loop spans 15 amino acids. Germline V CDR1 and CDR2: MDHEN, SYDVKM. Trimming took 5 bases from V and 6 from J; bases not matched to a gene: 8.

There are a few counts of this clone. V gene TRBV27 combines with J gene TRBJ2-3; weak D call: TRBD1 (6 bases). Looked up from germline, CDR1 is MNHEY and CDR2 is SMNVEV (reference sequence). Trimming shortened V by 8 bases and J by 0 bases, and 6 bases separated the two germline ends. The CDR3 totals 12 residues. The CDR3 nucleotides are TGTGCCAGCCAGGGGAGCACAGATACGCAGTATTTT. This encodes CASQGSTDTQYF.

The genes are TRBV4-1 and TRBJ2-1, with 8 bases fitting TRBD2. The V gene end was trimmed by 1 base and the J gene end by 7 bases; junction bases not matched to a gene: 6. The CDR3 runs to 15 residues. The V gene's germline CDR1 is MGHRA and CDR2 YSYEKL. The CDR3 DNA is TGCGCCAGCAGCCAAGTCCGGACTAGCTTGAATGAGCAGTTCTTC. It yields the protein CASSQVRTSLNEQFF.

The CDR3 loop is CASSPPDWGGVGYGYTF. CDR3 bases: TGTGCCAGCTCACCCCCGGATTGGGGGGGAGTTGGCTATGGCTACACCTTC. The chain recombines TRBV18 with TRBJ1-2; the D gene is possibly TRBD1 (5 bases). Trimming took off 3 bases at V and 4 bases at J, with 21 bases between the two ends. The CDR3 covers 17 residues. Germline CDR1 reads KGHSH; CDR2 reads LQKENI. Drawing the rest from reference TRBV18 and TRBJ1-2, the complete variable domain is NAGVMQNPRHLVRRRGQEARLRCSPMKGHSHVYWYRQLPEEGLKFMVYLQKENIIDESGMPKERFSAEFPKEGPSILRIQQVVRGDSAAYFCASSPPDWGGVGYGYTFGSGTRLTVV.

The chain uses TRBV29-1 and TRBJ1-1; maybe TRBD1 (5 bases). CDR1 is SQVTM, CDR2 ANQGSEA, per germline. This CDR3 is built from 14 residues. V lost 2 bases and J 0 bases, leaving 10 bases between the germline ends. In nucleotides, the CDR3 is TGCAGCGTTGAATGGGGCAGCCTGAACACTGAAGCTTTCTTT. Translated, it gives CSVEWGSLNTEAFF.

V is TRBV6-2 or TRBV6-3 and J is TRBJ2-3, with 8 bases that match TRBD2. V lost 0 bases to trimming and J lost 9 bases; unmatched junction nucleotides: 11. The CDR3 extends over 16 amino acids. CDR1 MNHEY and CDR2 SVGEGT come from the germline V gene. The CDR3 protein is CASSYSIRGGEETQYF. As DNA, the CDR3 is TGTGCCAGCAGTTACTCGATACGGGGGGGCGAGGAAACGCAGTATTTT.